This record covers a single T cell receptor beta chain. Its antigen is not identified. TCRdb keeps only in-frame clones here, not all; method: immunoSEQ multiplex PCR. The repertoire holds hundreds of thousands of clones, with roughly 84% as singletons. This specimen comes from a study of Tregs in tolerant kidney transplant recipients. Thawed PBMCs were FACS-sorted into unstimulated CD4+CD25+CD127- regulatory T cells, CD4+CD25- non-regulatory cells, CD4 and CD8 cells. J gave up 6 bases and V 6 bases, and 8 bases lay outside the gene matches. CDR1 MNHEY and CDR2 SVGAGI come from the germline V gene. This CDR3 spans 15 amino acids. Study conclusions and caveats: Biological reproducibility was not directly addressed in this study. Few patients were studied, so findings need validation in larger groups. Tregs expanded with activated donor B cells seemed most donor-specific.

The origin of this receptor is a human donor in good health. The chain has TRBV6-5 and TRBJ2-1, with 10 bases aligning to TRBD1. Sequencing input: CD4+ T cells from blood. CDR3 DNA: TGTGCCAGCAGCCACCCGGGACAGGGGATCAATGAGCAGTTCTTC. This sequence encodes CASSHPGQGINEQFF.